The 27 T cell receptor beta chains below were found in one sample sequenced in a study of graft-versus-host responses after intestinal transplantation (dated by TCRdb to the early 2020s). The library came from the immunoSEQ multiplex PCR assay. In its TCRdb copy, this immuneACCESS table keeps in-frame sequences only and misses some clones. Where compared with another copy, unresolved V genes explain less than half of these, and the others have no known cause. This sample comprises about 120,000 clones, roughly nine tenths of them detected only once. Of the sample, about 0.25% falls within the top ten clones. Antigens for these TCRs are unknown. The sample's time point label, decoded: cells obtained before transplantation from donor or recipient. The input for sequencing was unstimulated CD4+ T cells sorted from spleen or lymph node cells, taken before transplant. Receptors were obtained from a human donor who was the organ donor for an intestinal transplant.

This clone is a singleton in its sample. The chain joins TRBV27 to TRBJ2-1, with TRBD2 identical over 10 bases. The V and J ends lost 4 bases and 2 bases, in that order; junction bases with no gene match: 5. This CDR3 region has 16 residues. The germline V gene has CDR1 MNHEY and CDR2 SMNVEV (reference sequence). CDR3 coding DNA: TGTGCCAGCAGTTCAAGCAGCGGGAGGGCCTACAATGAGCAGTTCTTC. This sequence encodes CASSSSSGRAYNEQFF.

The chain carries TRBV28 and TRBJ2-3, with 7 positions matching TRBD2. Per germline, CDR1 MDHEN and CDR2 SYDVKM. V lost 5 bases, J lost 6 bases, and 14 bases stayed unmatched. The CDR3 is 16 amino acids. The CDR3 loop reads CASSPLKRGGMDTQYF. Here the CDR3 DNA reads TGTGCCAGCAGTCCCCTAAAGCGGGGAGGAATGGATACGCAGTATTTT. Using reference TRBV28 and TRBJ2-3 for the parts outside the CDR3, the full variable domain is DVKVTQSSRYLVKRTGEKVFLECVQDMDHENMFWYRQDPGLGLRLIYFSYDVKMKEKGDIPEGYSVSREKKERFSLILESASTNQTSMYLCASSPLKRGGMDTQYFGPGTRLTVL.

This clone was found once. This sequence joins TRBV5-1 and TRBJ1-2, with 8 bases aligning to TRBD1. There are 17 residues in the CDR3. From germline, CDR1 is SGHRS and CDR2 YFSETQ. After removal of 3 bases from V and 5 bases from J, the junction contained 15 bases not matched to a gene. In nucleotides, the CDR3 is TGCGCCAGCAGCTGGGCATCAGGCAGGGGGCTTTTATATGGCTACACCTTC. Translated: CASSWASGRGLLYGYTF. Variable domain in full (rest from reference TRBV5-1 and TRBJ1-2): KAGVTQTPRYLIKTRGQQVTLSCSPISGHRSVSWYQQTPGQGLQFLFEYFSETQRNKGNFPGRFSGRQFSNSRSEMNVSTLELGDSALYLCASSWASGRGLLYGYTFGSGTRLTVV.

V and J are TRBV14 and TRBJ2-3; D not certain. CDR3 length: 12 amino acids. The V gene lost 3 bases and the J gene lost 0 bases, with 1 base spanning the gap. CDR1 is SGHDN, CDR2 FVKESK, per germline. CDR3 in DNA: TGTGCCAGCAGCCAGAGCACAGATACGCAGTATTTT. Translated, it gives CASSQSTDTQYF.

The chain's CDR3 is CASSSPAGGLNEQFF. Here the CDR3 DNA reads TGTGCCAGCAGTTCGCCAGCGGGAGGGCTCAATGAGCAGTTCTTC. This chain uses TRBV6-5 with TRBJ2-1; TRBD2 aligns across 10 bases. The CDR3 loop spans 15 amino acids. Trimming removed 4 bases from V and 6 bases from J; junction bases left unmatched: 6. Germline lookup yields CDR1 MNHEY and CDR2 SVGAGI.

The V call is TRBV9, the J call TRBJ2-2; no reliable D call. Trimming stripped 0 bases from V and 0 bases from J, with 6 bases between. Germline V gene sequence: CDR1 SGDLS, CDR2 YYNGEE. The CDR3 extends over 15 amino acids. CDR3 residues: CASSVVGSNTGELFF. For the CDR3, the DNA is TGTGCCAGCAGCGTAGTAGGCTCGAACACCGGGGAGCTGTTTTTT.

The chain is built from TRBV4-1 and TRBJ2-2; no clear D gene. Trimming pared 0 bases from V and 8 bases from J, leaving 7 bases between. The CDR3 has 13 amino acids. CDR1 MGHRA and CDR2 YSYEKL come from the germline V gene. The CDR3 sequence: CASSQEGRGELFF. CDR3 in DNA: TGCGCCAGCAGCCAAGAGGGTCGGGGGGAGCTGTTTTTT.

V and J are TRBV6-5 and TRBJ2-3, with 8 bases identical to TRBD2. Germline-derived CDR1 and CDR2 are MNHEY and SVGAGI. The ends lost 5 bases at V and 9 bases at J; junction bases unmatched: 4. CDR3 length: 12 residues. CDR3 DNA: TGTGCCAGCAGTGCCGTAGCGGGGACGCAGTATTTT. Its protein product is CASSAVAGTQYF.

The chain carries TRBV7-2 and TRBJ2-7, with D uncertain. Trimming cost V 0 bases and J 3 bases, with 12 bases left between them. The CDR3 consists of 15 residues. Germline V gene sequence: CDR1 SGHTA, CDR2 FQGNSA. As DNA, the CDR3 is TGTGCCAGCAGCTTAGCCTATCATTCCCACTACGAGCAGTACTTC. It yields the protein CASSLAYHSHYEQYF.

A single count supports this clone. The chain carries TRBV6-6 and TRBJ2-3; no reliable D call. Trimming took 5 bases from V and 3 from J, leaving 6 bases between them. Germline V CDR1 and CDR2: MNHNY, SVGAGI (reference sequence). The CDR3 covers 12 residues. The CDR3 loop is CASSVTTDTQYF. The CDR3 DNA is TGTGCCAGCAGTGTTACAACAGATACGCAGTATTTT.

The chain recombines TRBV4-2 with TRBJ1-2, with TRBD1 matching over 7 bases. The CDR3 sequence is 17 residues long. With 0 bases clipped from V and 4 bases from J, the junction kept 11 bases outside the gene matches. Germline-derived CDR1 and CDR2 are LGHNA and YNFKEQ. CDR3 protein: CASSQDWPLTGIYGYTF. The CDR3 region has the DNA TGTGCCAGCAGCCAAGATTGGCCCTTGACAGGGATCTATGGCTACACCTTC.

The rearrangement links TRBV29-1 to TRBJ2-2; D remains ambiguous. CDR1 is SQVTM and CDR2 is ANQGSEA in the germline V gene. V gave up 4 bases and J gave up 5 bases, with 8 bases separating them. This CDR3 is 12 amino acids long. The CDR3 protein is CSVGKETGELFF. CDR3 DNA: TGCAGCGTTGGGAAGGAAACCGGGGAGCTGTTTTTT.

The V and J genes are TRBV7-8 and TRBJ1-2, with D unresolved. CDR1 is SGHVS, CDR2 FQNEAQ, per germline. The ends were cut back, 0 bases at V and 5 bases at J, with 7 bases in the middle. CDR3 length: 13 residues. DNA for the CDR3: TGTGCCAGCAGCTTAGCGGCAGAGTATGGCTACACCTTC. It encodes CASSLAAEYGYTF.

This rearrangement joins TRBV9 to TRBJ2-7; TRBD1 matches 8 bases. CDR3 length: 15 residues. Looked up from germline, CDR1 is SGDLS and CDR2 is YYNGEE. Unmatched junction bases numbered 4, after V lost 0 bases and J lost 2 bases. The CDR3 here is CASSVGTGSTYEQYF. The CDR3 bases are TGTGCCAGCAGCGTAGGGACAGGGTCGACCTACGAGCAGTACTTC.

This clone was recorded once. This rearrangement joins TRBV21-1 to TRBJ1-4. TRBV21-1 is marked as a pseudogene. The CDR3 consists of 13 residues. The CDR3 DNA is TGTGCCAGCAGCAAGAGAAGTGAGGAAAAACTGTTTTTT. Its protein is CASSKRSEEKLFF.

The V call is TRBV11-2, the J call TRBJ2-1; D is tentatively TRBD1 or TRBD2 (6 bases each). V gave up 5 bases and J gave up 5 bases, with 22 bases separating them. This CDR3 contains 17 residues. Per germline, CDR1 SGHAT and CDR2 FQNNGV. The CDR3 here is CASSVRVGGLVNNEQFF. CDR3 nucleotide sequence: TGTGCCAGCAGCGTAAGGGTGGGGGGCCTCGTTAACAATGAGCAGTTCTTC.

The rearrangement joins TRBV7-2 to TRBJ2-7, with TRBD2 matching 9 bases. V dropped 0 bases and J dropped 6; count of bases not matched to a gene: 6. The germline gives CDR1 SGHTA, CDR2 FQGNSA. CDR3 length: 15 amino acids. CDR3 sequence (DNA): TGTGCCAGCAGCTTAGCGGCAGCGGGGGGTGGCGAGCAGTACTTC. Protein: CASSLAAAGGGEQYF. Complete variable domain (other parts from reference TRBV7-2 and TRBJ2-7): GAGVSQSPSNKVTEKGKDVELRCDPISGHTALYWYRQSLGQGLEFLIYFQGNSAPDKSGLPSDRFSAERTGGSVSTLTIQRTQQEDSAVYLCASSLAAAGGGEQYFGPGTRLTVT.

The rearrangement links TRBV19 to TRBJ2-7; 7 positions agree with TRBD2. Germline V gives CDR1 LNHDA, CDR2 SQIVND (reference sequence). The trim removed 7 bases at V and 3 bases at J, leaving 9 bases unmatched. This CDR3 is 14 amino acids long. CDR3 nucleotide sequence: TGTGCCAGTAATAGGGGAGGGAGTGACTACGAGCAGTACTTC. This gives the protein CASNRGGSDYEQYF.

The V and J genes are TRBV27 and TRBJ2-5, with TRBD1 identical over 11 bases. The ends lost 9 bases at V and 1 base at J; junction bases unmatched: 1. This CDR3 comprises 13 residues. In germline, CDR1 is MNHEY, CDR2 SMNVEV (reference sequence). CDR3 sequence reads: CARDRGRQETQYF. CDR3 sequence (DNA): TGTGCCAGGGACAGGGGGCGCCAAGAGACCCAGTACTTC.

The CDR3, as DNA: TGTGCCAGCGGGGACAGGGCGGGCACCGGGGAGCTGTTTTTT. Translation: CASGDRAGTGELFF. The V and J genes are TRBV6-1 and TRBJ2-2, with 9 bases fitting TRBD1. Per the germline V gene, CDR1 is MNHNS and CDR2 is SASEGT. The CDR3 sequence is 14 residues long. The junction had 5 bases not matched to a gene; V was cut back by 8 bases and J by 4 bases.

The chain has TRBV2 and TRBJ2-5; TRBD1 aligns across 7 bases. V was clipped by 6 bases and J by 1 base; unmatched bases: 5. Germline loops: CDR1 SNHLY, CDR2 FYNNEI. CDR3 size: 14 residues. CDR3 DNA sequence: TGTGCCAGCAGGGACAGGACAGCCCAAGAGACCCAGTACTTC. This codes for CASRDRTAQETQYF.

The rearrangement links TRBV19 to TRBJ1-2; 8 bases are shared with TRBD1. After removal of 3 bases from V and 2 bases from J, the junction contained 5 bases not matched to a gene. The CDR3 is made up of 15 amino acids. The germline V gene encodes CDR1 LNHDA and CDR2 SQIVND (reference sequence). CDR3 sequence reads: CASSIGGQVNYGYTF. The CDR3 DNA sequence: TGTGCCAGTAGTATTGGGGGACAGGTCAACTATGGCTACACCTTC.

This clone was seen a single time. The rearrangement uses TRBV7-2 and TRBJ1-5; D is uncertain. The V end lost 4 bases, the J end lost 6 bases, and 7 bases lay between the germline ends. The CDR3 sequence is 12 residues long. Germline-derived CDR1 and CDR2 are SGHTA and FQGNSA. The DNA for the CDR3 is TGTGCCAGCAGCTCCTCCGGTCAGCCCCAGCATTTT. Amino acids: CASSSSGQPQHF. Drawing the rest from reference TRBV7-2 and TRBJ1-5, the complete variable domain is GAGVSQSPSNKVTEKGKDVELRCDPISGHTALYWYRQSLGQGLEFLIYFQGNSAPDKSGLPSDRFSAERTGGSVSTLTIQRTQQEDSAVYLCASSSSGQPQHFGDGTRLSIL.

The genes are TRBV28 and TRBJ1-5; 8 nucleotides align to TRBD1. This CDR3 has 16 amino acids. Germline V gene lookup returns CDR1 MDHEN and CDR2 SYDVKM. Trimming removed 5 bases from V and 2 bases from J; junction bases left unmatched: 8. The CDR3: CASSRAGGLGNQPQHF. CDR3 sequence (DNA): TGTGCCAGCAGTCGTGCAGGGGGCTTGGGCAATCAGCCCCAGCATTTT.

This clone was recorded only once. The sample has other DNA sequences that encode this CDR3 too. J is TRBJ2-3 and V is TRBV5-1, with 12 bases matching TRBD2. Trimming cost V 2 bases and J 0 bases; bases outside gene matches: 1. Germline V gene data show CDR1 as SGHRS and CDR2 as YFSETQ. This CDR3 is built from 16 residues. The CDR3 here is CASSLGTSGSTDTQYF. CDR3 in DNA: TGCGCCAGCAGCTTAGGGACTAGCGGGAGCACAGATACGCAGTATTTT.

The chain recombines TRBV19 with TRBJ2-7; TRBD1 agrees at 11 bases. The germline CDR1 and CDR2 sequences are LNHDA and SQIVND (reference sequence). The CDR3 is 15 amino acids. V was pared by 4 bases and J by 3 bases, with 5 bases of the junction left unmatched. CDR3 in amino acids: CASSTGTGGIYEQYF. CDR3 nucleotides: TGTGCCAGTAGTACTGGGACAGGGGGGATCTACGAGCAGTACTTC.

The CDR3 sequence: CASSSGDPYNEQFF. CDR3 coding DNA: TGTGCCAGCAGTAGCGGAGACCCCTACAATGAGCAGTTCTTC. This chain uses TRBV9 with TRBJ2-1, with D possibly being TRBD2 (6 bases). The CDR3 totals 14 residues. Germline V lookup: CDR1 SGDLS, CDR2 YYNGEE. Trimming took off 5 bases at V and 2 bases at J, with 11 bases between the two ends.